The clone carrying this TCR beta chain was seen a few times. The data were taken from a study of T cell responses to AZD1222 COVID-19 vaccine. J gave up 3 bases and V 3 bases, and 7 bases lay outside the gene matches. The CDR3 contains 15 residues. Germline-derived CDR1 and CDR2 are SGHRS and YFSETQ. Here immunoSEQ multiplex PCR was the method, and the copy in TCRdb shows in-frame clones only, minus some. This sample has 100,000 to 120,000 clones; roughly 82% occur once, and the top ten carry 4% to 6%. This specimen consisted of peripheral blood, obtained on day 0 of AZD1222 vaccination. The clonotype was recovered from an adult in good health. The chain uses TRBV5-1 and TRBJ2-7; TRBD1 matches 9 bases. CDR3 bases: TGCGCCAGCAGCTCGTCCGGGACAGGGCTCTACGAGCAGTACTTC. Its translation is CASSSSGTGLYEQYF.